Sequencing of this TCR beta chain was carried out in a study of shared clonotypes between healthy human individuals. Findings and limits, study-wide: Measured sharing among donors was expected to vary with sequencing depth.

Only in-frame clones appear in the TCRdb table, and some are missing; sequencing was by immunoSEQ multiplex PCR. The data hold around 1.5 million clones, with 95% to 99% observed a single time. With respect to this clone: Its specificity is not known.

The CDR3 totals 13 residues. The V gene's germline CDR1 is MNHEY and CDR2 SVGAGI. Trimming took 6 bases from V and 4 from J, leaving 10 bases between them. The receptor was derived from a man aged 30 to 39 in good health. The chain carries TRBV6-5 and TRBJ2-1; no firm D call. Sequencing was done on a sample of naive CD4+ T cells sorted from blood. The subset is: CD45RA+ positively selected. The CDR3: CASRPLGYNEQFF. CDR3 nucleotides: TGTGCCAGCAGACCCCTGGGTTACAATGAGCAGTTCTTC.